The source of this T cell receptor beta chain is a study of T cells in Graves' hyperthyroidism and ophthalmopathy. In its sample, this clonotype was seen a few times. Template material for amplifying TCR beta CDR3 regions consisted of RNA transcripts. TCR CDR3 underwent first-round RT-PCR with the HTBI primer set. One entry per CDR3 protein results from TCRdb running MiXCR on the multiplex PCR reads. In the table there are fewer than 650,000 distinct CDR3 sequences, about 14% of which are singletons. The CDR3 totals 15 residues. In germline, CDR1 is LNHNV, CDR2 YYDKDF (reference sequence). V was pared by 3 bases and J by 6 bases, with 18 bases between. Source material for PBMCs was around 10 ml fresh peripheral blood.

The rearrangement joins TRBV15 to TRBJ2-7; tentatively, D is TRBD2 (6 bases). The specimen was blood. The source of this sequence is a middle-aged woman with Graves' hyperthyroidism. CDR3 sequence: CATSRDRVLGGEQYF. CDR3 bases: TGTGCCACCAGCAGGGACCGGGTTCTGGGGGGCGAGCAGTACTTC.